Each of the 13 T cell receptor beta chains below was sequenced from the same sample in a study of control samples from healthy donors and cancer patients. The protocol was immunoSEQ multiplex PCR, while the TCRdb copy is restricted to in-frame clones and leaves out a portion. The data show 65,000 to 90,000 clones, 75% to 90% seen once. Sequenced: PBMCs. Source of these receptors: a woman in her fifties or sixties with colorectal cancer.

Only one count was recorded for this clone. For the CDR3, the DNA is TGTGCCATCAGTGACCAGGGGGGCGGGGAGCTGTTTTTT. This translates into CAISDQGGGELFF. The V gene is TRBV10-3, the J gene TRBJ2-2; the D gene is possibly TRBD1 (7 bases). The CDR3 is 13 residues long. Per germline, CDR1 ENHRY and CDR2 SYGVKD. The ends were cut back, 3 bases at V and 7 bases at J, with 9 bases in the middle.

V and J are TRBV30 and TRBJ1-1; tentative D call: TRBD1 (5 bases). V was clipped by 1 base and J by 7 bases, with 7 bases between them. This CDR3 comprises 11 residues. Germline V lookup: CDR1 GTSNPN, CDR2 SVGIG (reference sequence). The CDR3 sequence is CAWSADSEAFF. Here the CDR3 DNA reads TGTGCCTGGAGTGCTGACAGTGAAGCTTTCTTT.

V usage is TRBV10-2 and J usage is TRBJ2-7; 7 bases match TRBD2. This CDR3 is built from 14 residues. V lost 3 bases to trimming and J lost 6 bases; unmatched junction nucleotides: 8. Germline loops: CDR1 WSHSY, CDR2 SAAADI. The CDR3 DNA is TGCGCCAGCAGTGATTCCGGGGGGACGGGCGAGCAGTACGTC. Translated: CASSDSGGTGEQYV.

The CDR3: CSALAASTDTQYF. In DNA form, the CDR3 reads TGCAGCGCATTAGCGGCTAGCACAGATACGCAGTATTTT. This chain uses TRBV29-1 with TRBJ2-3; TRBD2 is a possible D gene (6 bases). Germline CDR1 reads SQVTM; CDR2 reads ANQGSEA. CDR3 length: 13 amino acids. V was cut by 7 bases and J by 0 bases, with 11 bases left in between.

The CDR3 region has the DNA TGTGCCAGCTCAACAGGGGATCTTAACACTGAAGCTTTCTTT. Its protein is CASSTGDLNTEAFF. V usage is TRBV18 and J usage is TRBJ1-1; 7 positions agree with TRBD1. Looked up from germline, CDR1 is KGHSH and CDR2 is LQKENI. Trimming took 5 bases from V and 2 from J; bases not matched to a gene: 5. This CDR3 has 14 amino acids.

J is TRBJ2-3 and V is TRBV10-3, with 8 bases matching TRBD2. The CDR3 spans 15 residues. CDR1 is ENHRY and CDR2 is SYGVKD in the germline V gene. The J segment lost 1 base and the V segment lost 6 bases, leaving 6 bases of the junction unmatched. CDR3 bases: TGTGCCATCAGCTCGACTAGCGTAGGCACAGATACGCAGTATTTT. It specifies CAISSTSVGTDTQYF.

In this sample, this clone turned up once. The rearrangement links TRBV24-1 to TRBJ2-2, with TRBD2 matching 8 bases. The CDR3 is 14 amino acids. The germline V gene has CDR1 KGHDR and CDR2 SFDVKD. Trimming cost V 1 base and J 6 bases; bases outside gene matches: 0. The CDR3 reads CATSDLAGAGELFF. CDR3 coding DNA: TGTGCCACCAGTGATTTAGCGGGGGCCGGGGAGCTGTTTTTT.

This clone was picked up one time. The V and J genes are TRBV19 and TRBJ1-4, with D possibly matching TRBD1 (5 bases). Trimming removed 2 bases at V and 4 bases at J, with 8 bases between. This CDR3 is built from 14 residues. Looked up from germline, CDR1 is LNHDA and CDR2 is SQIVND (reference sequence). DNA for the CDR3: TGTGCCAGTAGTATACGGGGCGGTAATGAAAAACTGTTTTTT. As protein: CASSIRGGNEKLFF.

This chain joins TRBV12-5 and TRBJ2-3; 7 bases are a match to TRBD1. The CDR3 covers 21 residues. Germline lookup yields CDR1 LGHNT and CDR2 FRNRAP. V was clipped by 6 bases and J by 0 bases; unmatched bases: 24. The DNA for the CDR3 is TGTGCTAGTGGCCCCGCAGGGGGTACCGGGAAGTTCCTTTCAAGCACAGATACGCAGTATTTT. Translating it yields CASGPAGGTGKFLSSTDTQYF.

V usage is TRBV5-5 and J usage is TRBJ1-6, with a weak D call TRBD1 (5 bases). This CDR3 comprises 14 residues. Germline lookup yields CDR1 SGHKS and CDR2 YYEKEE (reference sequence). Trimming cost V 2 bases and J 5 bases, with 8 bases left between them. CDR3 sequence reads: CASSFGGNNSPLHF. CDR3 sequence (DNA): TGTGCCAGCAGCTTCGGGGGGAATAATTCACCCCTCCACTTT.

J is TRBJ1-3 and V is TRBV11-2; the D is unclear. The CDR3 spans 15 residues. Between the trimmed V and J ends, which lost 4 bases and 2 bases, there was a span of 12 bases. Germline values: CDR1 SGHAT, CDR2 FQNNGV. CDR3 nucleotides: TGTGCCAGCAGCTCCTTTTGGGCTCCTGGAAACACCATATATTTT. Amino acid sequence: CASSSFWAPGNTIYF. Combining the CDR3 with reference TRBV11-2 and TRBJ1-3 gives the whole variable domain EAGVAQSPRYKIIEKRQSVAFWCNPISGHATLYWYQQILGQGPKLLIQFQNNGVVDDSQLPKDRFSAERLKGVDSTLKIQPAKLEDSAVYLCASSSFWAPGNTIYFGEGSWLTVV.

J is TRBJ2-5 and V is TRBV2; 9 bases are shared with TRBD2. From germline, CDR1 is SNHLY and CDR2 FYNNEI. V lost 4 bases to trimming and J lost 4 bases; unmatched junction nucleotides: 10. This CDR3 contains 16 residues. The CDR3 sequence: CASSARTSVGGETQYF. CDR3 DNA sequence: TGTGCCAGCAGTGCCCGGACTAGCGTGGGTGGAGAGACCCAGTACTTC. The full variable domain, in which reference TRBV2 and TRBJ2-5 provide the parts outside the CDR3, is EPEVTQTPSHQVTQMGQEVILRCVPISNHLYFYWYRQILGQKVEFLVSFYNNEISEKSEIFDDQFSVERPDGSNFTLKIRSTKLEDSAMYFCASSARTSVGGETQYFGPGTRLLVL.

The chain has TRBV29-1 and TRBJ2-3; D may be TRBD2 (6 bases). V lost 4 bases, J lost 1 base, and 15 bases lay in between. CDR1 is SQVTM, CDR2 ANQGSEA, per germline. The CDR3 is 15 residues long. CDR3: CSVVPGTGGTDTQYF. The DNA for the CDR3 is TGCAGCGTTGTGCCAGGGACGGGGGGCACAGATACGCAGTATTTT.